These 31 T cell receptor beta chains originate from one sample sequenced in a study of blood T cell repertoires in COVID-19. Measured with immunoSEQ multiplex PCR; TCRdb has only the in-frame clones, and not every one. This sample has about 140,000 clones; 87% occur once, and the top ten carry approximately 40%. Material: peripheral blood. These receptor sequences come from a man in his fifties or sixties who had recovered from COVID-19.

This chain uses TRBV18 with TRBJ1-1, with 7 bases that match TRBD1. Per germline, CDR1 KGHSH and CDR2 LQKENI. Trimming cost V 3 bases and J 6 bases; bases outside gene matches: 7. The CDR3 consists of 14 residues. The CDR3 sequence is CASSPPGTVPEAFF. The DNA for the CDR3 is TGTGCCAGCTCACCCCCCGGGACAGTCCCTGAAGCTTTCTTT.

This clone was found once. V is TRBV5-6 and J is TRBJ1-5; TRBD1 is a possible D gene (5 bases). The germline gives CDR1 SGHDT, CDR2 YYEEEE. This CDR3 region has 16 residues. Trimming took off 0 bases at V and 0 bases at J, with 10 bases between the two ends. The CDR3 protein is CASSLDRPYSNQPQHF. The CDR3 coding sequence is TGTGCCAGCAGCTTGGACAGGCCTTATAGCAATCAGCCCCAGCATTTT.

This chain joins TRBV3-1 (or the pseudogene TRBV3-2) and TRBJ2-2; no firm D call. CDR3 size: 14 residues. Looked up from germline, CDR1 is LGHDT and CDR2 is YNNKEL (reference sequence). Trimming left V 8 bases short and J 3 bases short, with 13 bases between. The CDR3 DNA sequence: TGTGCCAGCTCCCAAAGCGCGTACACCGGGGAGCTGTTTTTT. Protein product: CASSQSAYTGELFF.

CDR3 amino acids: CASSDAGGYGYTF. The CDR3, as DNA: TGTGCCAGCAGCGACGCTGGCGGCTATGGCTACACCTTC. The V call is TRBV7-9, the J call TRBJ1-2, with D unclear. This CDR3 has 13 amino acids. The V end lost 5 bases, the J end lost 4 bases, and 11 bases lay between the germline ends. The germline CDR1 and CDR2 sequences are SEHNR and FQNEAQ (reference sequence). The full variable domain, its missing parts supplied by reference TRBV7-9 and TRBJ1-2, is DTGVSQNPRHKITKRGQNVTFRCDPISEHNRLYWYRQTLGQGPEFLTYFQNEAQLEKSRLLSDRFSAERPKGSFSTLEIQRTEQGDSAMYLCASSDAGGYGYTFGSGTRLTVV.

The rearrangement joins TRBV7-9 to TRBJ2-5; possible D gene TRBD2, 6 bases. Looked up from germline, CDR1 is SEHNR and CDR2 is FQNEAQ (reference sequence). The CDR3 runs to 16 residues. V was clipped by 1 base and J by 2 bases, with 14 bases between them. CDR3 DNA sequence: TGTGCCAGCAGCTTAGATGGTAGCGGAACACAAGAGACCCAGTACTTC. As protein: CASSLDGSGTQETQYF.

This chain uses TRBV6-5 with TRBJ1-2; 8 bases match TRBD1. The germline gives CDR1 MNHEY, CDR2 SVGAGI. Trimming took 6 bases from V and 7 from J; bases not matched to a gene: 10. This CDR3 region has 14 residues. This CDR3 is CASRQTGVSSGYTF. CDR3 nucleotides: TGTGCCAGCAGACAGACAGGGGTATCGAGTGGCTACACCTTC.

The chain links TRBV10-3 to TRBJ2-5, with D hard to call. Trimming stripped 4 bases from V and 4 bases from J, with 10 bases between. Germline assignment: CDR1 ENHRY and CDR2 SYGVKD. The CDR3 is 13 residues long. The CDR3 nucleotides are TGTGCCATCAGTGTTCCAGGTGGAGAGACCCAGTACTTC. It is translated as CAISVPGGETQYF.

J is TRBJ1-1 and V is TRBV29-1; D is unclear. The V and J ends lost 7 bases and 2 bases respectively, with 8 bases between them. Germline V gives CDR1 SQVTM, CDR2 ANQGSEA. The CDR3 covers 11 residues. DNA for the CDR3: TGCAGCGCCATTTTTAACACTGAAGCTTTCTTT. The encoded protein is CSAIFNTEAFF.

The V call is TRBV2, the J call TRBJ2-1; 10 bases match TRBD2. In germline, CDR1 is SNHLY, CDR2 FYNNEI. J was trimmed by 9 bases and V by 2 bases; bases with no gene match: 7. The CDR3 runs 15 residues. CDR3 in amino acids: CASSEKSGGAVEQFF. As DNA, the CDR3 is TGTGCCAGCAGTGAAAAGAGCGGGGGGGCCGTTGAGCAGTTCTTC.

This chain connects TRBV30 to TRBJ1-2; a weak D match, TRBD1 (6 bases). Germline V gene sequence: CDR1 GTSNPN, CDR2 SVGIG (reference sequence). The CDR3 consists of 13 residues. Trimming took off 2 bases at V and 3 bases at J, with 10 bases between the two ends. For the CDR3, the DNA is TGTGCCTGGAGTCCTCAGGGGTACTATGGCTACACCTTC. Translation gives CAWSPQGYYGYTF.

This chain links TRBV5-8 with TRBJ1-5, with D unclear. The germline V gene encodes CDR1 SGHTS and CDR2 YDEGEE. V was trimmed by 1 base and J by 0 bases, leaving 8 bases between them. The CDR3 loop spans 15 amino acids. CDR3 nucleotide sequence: TGTGCCAGCAGCTTGATTGAGGTTAGCAATCAGCCCCAGCATTTT. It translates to CASSLIEVSNQPQHF.

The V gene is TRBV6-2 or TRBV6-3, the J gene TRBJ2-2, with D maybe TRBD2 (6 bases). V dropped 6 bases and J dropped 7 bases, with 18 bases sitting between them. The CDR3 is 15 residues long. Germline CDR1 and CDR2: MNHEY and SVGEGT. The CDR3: CASSITGVASGELFF. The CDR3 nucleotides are TGTGCCAGCAGCATAACGGGGGTGGCGAGCGGGGAGCTGTTTTTT.

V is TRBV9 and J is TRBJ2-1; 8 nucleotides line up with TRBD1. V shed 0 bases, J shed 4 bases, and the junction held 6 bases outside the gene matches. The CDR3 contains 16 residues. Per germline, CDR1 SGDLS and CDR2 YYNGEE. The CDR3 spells CASSVGSQGAYNEQFF. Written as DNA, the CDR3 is TGTGCCAGCAGCGTAGGGTCCCAGGGGGCTTACAATGAGCAGTTCTTC.

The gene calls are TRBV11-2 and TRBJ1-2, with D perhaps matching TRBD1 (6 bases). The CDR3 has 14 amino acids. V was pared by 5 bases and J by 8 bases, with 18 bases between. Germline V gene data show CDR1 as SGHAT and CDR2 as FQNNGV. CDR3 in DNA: TGTGCCAGCAGCACTGCCGGGACAATGGAGGGCTACACCTTC. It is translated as CASSTAGTMEGYTF.

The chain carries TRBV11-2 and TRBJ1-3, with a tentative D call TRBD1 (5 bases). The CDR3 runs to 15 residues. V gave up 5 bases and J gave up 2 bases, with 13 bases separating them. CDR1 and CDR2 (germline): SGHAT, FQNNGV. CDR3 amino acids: CASSRGGGTGNTIYF. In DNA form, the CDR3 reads TGTGCCAGCAGCCGTGGGGGGGGAACTGGAAACACCATATATTTT.

CDR3 amino acids: CASTRGVGGNQPQHF. CDR3 DNA: TGTGCCAGCACCCGAGGAGTCGGAGGCAATCAGCCCCAGCATTTT. This chain uses TRBV2 with TRBJ1-5, with unresolved D. CDR1 is SNHLY and CDR2 is FYNNEI in the germline V gene. V was trimmed by 7 bases and J by 2 bases, leaving 15 bases between them. The CDR3 sequence is 15 residues long.

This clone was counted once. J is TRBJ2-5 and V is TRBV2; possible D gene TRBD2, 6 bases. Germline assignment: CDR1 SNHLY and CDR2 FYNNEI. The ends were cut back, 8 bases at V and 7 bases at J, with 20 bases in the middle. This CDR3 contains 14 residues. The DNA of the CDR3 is TGTGCCAGCCCCTTTTGCGGGGCCCGCCGGACCCAGTACTTC. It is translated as CASPFCGARRTQYF. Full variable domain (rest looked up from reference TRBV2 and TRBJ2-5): EPEVTQTPSHQVTQMGQEVILRCVPISNHLYFYWYRQILGQKVEFLVSFYNNEISEKSEIFDDQFSVERPDGSNFTLKIRSTKLEDSAMYFCASPFCGARRTQYFGPGTRLLVL.

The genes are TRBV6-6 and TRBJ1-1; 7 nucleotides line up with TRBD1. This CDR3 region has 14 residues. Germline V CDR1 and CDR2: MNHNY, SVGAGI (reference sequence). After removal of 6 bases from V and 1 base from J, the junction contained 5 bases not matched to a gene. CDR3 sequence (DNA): TGTGCCAGCAGCCCCGGGACAGCGAACACTGAAGCTTTCTTT. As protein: CASSPGTANTEAFF.

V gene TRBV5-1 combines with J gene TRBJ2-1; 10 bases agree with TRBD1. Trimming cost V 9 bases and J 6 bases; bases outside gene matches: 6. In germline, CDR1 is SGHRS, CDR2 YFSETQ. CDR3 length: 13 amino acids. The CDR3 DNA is TGCGCCACAGGACAGGGGGGCCGCAATGAGCAGTTCTTC. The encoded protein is CATGQGGRNEQFF.

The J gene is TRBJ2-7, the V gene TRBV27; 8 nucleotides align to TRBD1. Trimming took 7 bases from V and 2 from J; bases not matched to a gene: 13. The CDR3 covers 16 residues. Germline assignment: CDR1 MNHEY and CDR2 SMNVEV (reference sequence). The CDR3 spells CASTALGQGVTYEQYF. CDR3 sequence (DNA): TGTGCCAGCACCGCGCTAGGACAGGGAGTAACCTACGAGCAGTACTTC.

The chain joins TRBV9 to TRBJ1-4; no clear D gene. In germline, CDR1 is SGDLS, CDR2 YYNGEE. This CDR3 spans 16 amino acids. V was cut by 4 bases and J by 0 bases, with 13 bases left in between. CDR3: CASSHAGRATNEKLFF. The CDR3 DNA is TGTGCCAGCAGCCACGCCGGGAGAGCAACTAATGAAAAACTGTTTTTT.

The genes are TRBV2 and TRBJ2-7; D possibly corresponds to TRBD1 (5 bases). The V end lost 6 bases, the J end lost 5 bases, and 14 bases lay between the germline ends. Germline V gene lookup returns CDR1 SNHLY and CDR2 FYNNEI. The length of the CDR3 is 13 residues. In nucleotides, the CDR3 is TGTGCCAGCAGGCCCGACAGAGGCAACGAGCAGTACTTC. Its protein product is CASRPDRGNEQYF.

The CDR3, as DNA: TGTGCCAGCAGCTTAGCGCTCCGGGGGCAAGAGACCCAGTACTTC. Protein: CASSLALRGQETQYF. The chain couples TRBV7-2 to TRBJ2-5, with TRBD2 as a possible D gene (6 bases). Deletions cut 0 bases from V and 2 bases from J, with 10 bases between. This CDR3 comprises 15 residues. CDR1 is SGHTA and CDR2 is FQGNSA in the germline V gene.

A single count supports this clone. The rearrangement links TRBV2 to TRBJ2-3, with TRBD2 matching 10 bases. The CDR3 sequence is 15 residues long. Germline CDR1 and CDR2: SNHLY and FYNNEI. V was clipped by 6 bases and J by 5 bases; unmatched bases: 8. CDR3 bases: TGTGCCAGCAGGGCCACTAGCGGGGTCGTAGATACGCAGTATTTT. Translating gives CASRATSGVVDTQYF.

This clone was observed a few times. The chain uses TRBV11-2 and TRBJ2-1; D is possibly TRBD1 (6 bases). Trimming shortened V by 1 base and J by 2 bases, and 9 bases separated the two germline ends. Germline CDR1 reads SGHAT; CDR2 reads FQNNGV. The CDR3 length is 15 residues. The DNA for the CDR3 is TGTGCCAGCAGCTTAGGAGGGGGAGCCTACAATGAGCAGTTCTTC. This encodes CASSLGGGAYNEQFF.

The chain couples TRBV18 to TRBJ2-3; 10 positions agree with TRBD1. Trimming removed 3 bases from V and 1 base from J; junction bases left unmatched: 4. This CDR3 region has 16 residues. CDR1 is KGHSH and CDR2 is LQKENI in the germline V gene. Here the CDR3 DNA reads TGTGCCAGCTCACCCTTCGGACAGGGGGGCACAGATACGCAGTATTTT. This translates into CASSPFGQGGTDTQYF.

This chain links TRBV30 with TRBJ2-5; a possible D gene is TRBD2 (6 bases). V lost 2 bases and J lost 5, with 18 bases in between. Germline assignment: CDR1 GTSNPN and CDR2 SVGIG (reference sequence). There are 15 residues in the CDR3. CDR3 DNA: TGTGCCTGGAGTTTAGGCCGGGGGTCACGGGAGACCCAGTACTTC. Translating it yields CAWSLGRGSRETQYF.

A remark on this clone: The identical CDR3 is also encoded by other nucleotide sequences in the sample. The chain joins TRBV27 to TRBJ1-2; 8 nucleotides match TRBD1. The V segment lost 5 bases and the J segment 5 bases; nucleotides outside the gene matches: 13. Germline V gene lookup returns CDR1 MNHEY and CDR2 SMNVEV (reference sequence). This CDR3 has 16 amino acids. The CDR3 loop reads CASSRTFQGARYGYTF. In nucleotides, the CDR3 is TGTGCCAGCAGTCGAACGTTTCAGGGGGCGCGTTATGGCTACACCTTC.

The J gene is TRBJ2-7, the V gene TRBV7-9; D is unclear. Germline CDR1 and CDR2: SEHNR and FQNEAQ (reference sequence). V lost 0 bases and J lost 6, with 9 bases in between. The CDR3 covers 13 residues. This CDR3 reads CASSLAAAPEQYF. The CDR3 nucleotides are TGTGCCAGCAGCTTAGCGGCCGCCCCCGAGCAGTACTTC.

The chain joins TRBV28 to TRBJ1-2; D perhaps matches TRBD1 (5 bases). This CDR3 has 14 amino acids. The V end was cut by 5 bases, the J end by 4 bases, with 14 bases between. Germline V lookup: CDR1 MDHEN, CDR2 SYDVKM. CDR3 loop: CASSPLTDTYGYTF. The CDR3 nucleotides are TGTGCCAGCAGTCCTTTGACAGACACCTATGGCTACACCTTC.

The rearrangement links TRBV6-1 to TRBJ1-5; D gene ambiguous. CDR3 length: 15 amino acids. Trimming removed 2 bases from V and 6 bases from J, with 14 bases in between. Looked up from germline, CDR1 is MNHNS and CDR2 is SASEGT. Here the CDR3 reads CASSERGVRTQPQHF. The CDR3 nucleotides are TGTGCCAGCAGTGAAAGAGGAGTACGCACTCAGCCCCAGCATTTT.